This T cell receptor beta chain was identified in a study of shared clonotypes between healthy human individuals (dated by TCRdb to 2018 to 2020). In terms of the full investigation: The cohort comprised two women and a few men aged 18 to 49 years. Blood TCR repertoires of a handful of healthy adults were deeply sequenced to estimate repertoire size and the extent of clonotype sharing between individuals. Per donor, three plates each were used for CD4 naive and CD4 memory, two for CD8 naive, and one for CD8 memory. Per donor, leukapheresis produced somewhere between about 0.9 and 9.5 billion PBMCs. To increase sequencing depth and limit assay-specific biases, different laboratories used diverse techniques to prepare libraries and sequence TCR repertoires.

This clone has at least ten counts. The specificity of this receptor is unknown. Base-call qualities are not available, and no considerably larger clone is one nucleotide away. Other DNA sequences from this sample encode an identical CDR3 as well. What the research found in general, with its limitations: When a few donors were compared, the shared fraction of clonotypes was about 5% for naive CD4, 3% to 4% for naive CD8, 2% to 2.5% for memory CD4, and about 0.36% for memory CD8. Only blood was sampled, and tissue TCR repertoires likely differ from those in blood. Compared with non-shared clonotypes, clonotypes shared by all four sorted-subset donors had higher generation probabilities. Pairwise subsampling indicated that sequencing depth was expected to affect the degree of clonotype sharing among donors. The genetic and exposure-history diversity represented was limited by the small number of donors. Naive subsets generally had larger estimated clonotype richness than memory subsets did. Incomplete sequencing was indicated by rarefaction of sorted-subset datasets, despite the large sequencing depth.

Donors were healthy HIV-negative adults with no recently reported acute infections or vaccinations. Every donor was a Caucasian adult living in Nashville, Tennessee, USA. CD4+ T cells were enriched by magnetic negative selection; naive cells were then positively selected on CD45RA, and the negative fraction formed the memory subset. Blood was collected by leukapheresis, and PBMCs were isolated by Ficoll-Histopaque density gradient centrifugation and then cryopreserved in liquid nitrogen vapor phase. Analytical flow cytometry was used to check the purity and quantity of each magnetically sorted T cell population. Genomic DNA was isolated from every sorted fraction and measured by UV absorbance on a Nanodrop 2000c. Using the deep immunoSEQ assay, TCR CDR3 regions were amplified from genomic DNA by multiplex PCR. For each cell subset, the extracted genomic DNA was distributed evenly across all wells of several immunoSEQ 96-well plates, and each plate served as one replicate. For sorted subsets, 200 ng of genomic DNA, equivalent to 30,000 or so T cell genomes, went into each replicate PCR. Purified libraries were quantified with a Qubit 3.0 fluorometer, sized on a Bioanalyzer 2100, and re-quantified with the KAPA Library Quantification kit. Every immunoSEQ 96-well plate was sequenced on a dedicated single-read 150-cycle Illumina NextSeq 550 flow cell. The authors' pipeline ran thus. Because the immunoSEQ output included only junctional sequences and no quality scores, the filtering could not be the same as the filtering used for full-length reads. Sequences were annotated with PyIR, a Python wrapper for IgBLAST v1.9, and V/J genes and CDR3 were assigned using IMGT germline references. Any read was removed if the V/J assignment was weak (E-value above 1e-6), the CDR3 was missing, or the read contained stop codons, out-of-frame junctions, or ambiguous translated residues. V3J clonotypes were defined by identical inferred V gene, J gene, and CDR3 amino acid sequence. To compute the percentage overlap between repertoires, the number of shared unique clonotypes was divided by the size of the smaller repertoire. Repertoire richness was assessed with RTK rarefaction, the Chao1 estimator, and Recon v2.1 estimates of unobserved clonotypes. Generation probabilities were computed with OLGA for all TCRbeta clonotypes obtained by the gDNA method from a few donors. The immuneACCESS repertoire file appears here via TCRdb, limited to in-frame rearrangements. These files lack a portion of the clones; in checked studies, under half of the deficit traces to unresolved V genes, and the cause of the others is not known. Clone size and V and J calls were adopted from that table, with D and trimming inferred from the DNA. This sample has about 1.1 million clones in its table, and around three quarters of those were observed once. Jointly, the top ten make up roughly 0.55% of the sample.

Trimming takes 7 bases from V and 0 bases from J, and the germline ends sit 10 bases apart. From a lookup of the germline V gene, CDR1 and CDR2 are MDHEN and SYDVKM. There are 14 amino acids in the CDR3, from cysteine to phenylalanine inclusive. The kept DNA is CDR3 alone, 42 bases in frame from the first base. Recombination linked TRBV28 to TRBJ2-4; TRBD2 is a weak D gene call, 5 bases matching. The clonotype originates from a man aged 18 to 30 in good health. Some clones in this sample may be carry-over from other donors' samples. The sequenced material came from memory CD4+ T cells from PBMCs. The cell subset or site tag for this specimen amounts to: CD45RA-negative fraction. The CDR3 region: CASMGSLAKNIQYF. The nucleotides are TGTGCCAGCATGGGGAGTCTAGCCAAAAACATTCAGTACTTC.